The text below deals with one TCR beta chain. The data belong to a study of T cell changes during pregnancy in multiple sclerosis. This table comes from immunoSEQ multiplex PCR, and its TCRdb copy is limited to in-frame clones, with some not included. Here the sample spans 55,000 to 65,000 clones, approximately 94% being singletons. J was trimmed by 12 bases and V by 1 base; bases with no gene match: 18. This CDR3 is 19 amino acids long. CDR1 is SGHRS and CDR2 is YFSETQ in the germline V gene. The sequence was collected from a female donor with multiple sclerosis, enrolled in a pregnancy study. The chain employs TRBV5-1 and TRBJ2-1, with TRBD2 matching over 14 bases. The sequencing here drew on CD8+ T cells from peripheral blood mononuclear cells, taken in the third trimester of pregnancy. Here the CDR3 reads CASSLMQGMTSGRADGQFF. CDR3 DNA: TGCGCCAGCAGCTTGATGCAGGGGATGACTAGCGGGAGGGCCGACGGGCAGTTCTTC.